This is a list of T cell receptor beta chains from one sample in a study of shared clonotypes between healthy human individuals. TCRdb's copy holds only in-frame clones and misses some; the assay was immunoSEQ multiplex PCR. Among under 850,000 clones listed, 55% to 75% were seen once. Sequencing input: memory CD4+ T cells sorted from blood. Receptors originate from a woman aged 25 to 39 in good health. CDR3s include the opening cysteine and the closing phenylalanine or tryptophan.

V: TRBV6-5; length: 14; CDR3: CASSYEGRGTEAFF
V: TRBV7-3; length: 16; CDR3: CASSLGPGLGTDTQYF
V: TRBV11-2; length: 19; CDR3: CASSTRTGPVAKGNTEAFF
V: TRBV6-6; length: 15; CDR3: CASSLRWGEGETQYF
V: TRBV28; length: 13; CDR3: CASSSTESYGYTF
V: TRBV5-1; length: 16; CDR3: CASRQSGGEGNTEAFF
V: TRBV15; length: 15; CDR3: CATSRGDRADTEAFF
V: TRBV7-3; length: 17; CDR3: CASSYSSGTGGWETQYF
V: TRBV19; length: 14; CDR3: CASSVGTGYSEQYF
V: TRBV29-1; length: 11; CDR3: CSVQGATEAFF
V: TRBV5-1; length: 14; CDR3: CASRGQPSSYEQYF
V: TRBV7-2; length: 13; CDR3: CASSPEGNQPQHF
V: TRBV25-1; length: 15; CDR3: CASSEPEYYYNEQFF
V: TRBV27; length: 14; CDR3: CASTSAGVYNEQFF
V: TRBV5-1; length: 15; CDR3: CASSFGRSSNNEQFF
V: TRBV2; length: 14; CDR3: CASRKEGGNYEQYF
V: TRBV2; length: 15; CDR3: CASSADSLRGQPQHF
V: TRBV6-1; length: 15; CDR3: CASRSGGGMNGELFF
V: TRBV7-6; length: 16; CDR3: CASSSDWGRAGNEQFF
V: TRBV6-1; length: 13; CDR3: CASSETDFYGYTF
V: TRBV6-5; length: 15; CDR3: CASSYSTIGNTEAFF
V: TRBV11-2; length: 14; CDR3: CASSSPGSLKTQYF
V: TRBV19; length: 14; CDR3: CASSITAANEKLFF
V: TRBV6-1; length: 15; CDR3: CASSEGLIRNQPQHF
V: TRBV29-1; length: 14; CDR3: CSVGTSGKTGELFF
V: TRBV6-6; length: 15; CDR3: CASRNPGLDSYEQYF
V: TRBV28; length: 12; CDR3: CASSVATPNYTF
V: TRBV6-1; length: 13; CDR3: CASGGYPSYEQYF